The 24 T cell receptor beta chains listed next were all sequenced from one sample in a study of blood T cell repertoires in COVID-19 (TCRdb year 2020). The library came from the immunoSEQ multiplex PCR assay. Here the immuneACCESS table is served through TCRdb, limited to in-frame sequences with V and J called. Missing clones are a known gap in these copies; in checked studies unresolved V genes cover under half, and the rest lacks a known reason. This sample gives 200,000 to 250,000 clones in total; 83% of them show up just once. The ten largest clones add up to about 4.6% of the sample. Sequenced sample: PBMCs or T cells enriched from blood (not recorded which). The receptors stem from a woman aged 45-65 years who had been exposed to COVID-19.

The chain employs TRBV30 and TRBJ2-7; D perhaps matches TRBD1 (6 bases). V lost 2 bases to trimming and J lost 9 bases, with 17 bases between them. Germline V gene lookup returns CDR1 GTSNPN and CDR2 SVGIG (reference sequence). The CDR3 loop spans 13 amino acids. The CDR3 loop is CAWSWGQGERQYF. The CDR3 DNA reads TGTGCCTGGAGTTGGGGGCAGGGTGAAAGGCAGTACTTC.

This chain links TRBV3-1 (or the pseudogene TRBV3-2) with TRBJ1-1; D is ambiguous. The ends were cut back, 2 bases at V and 3 bases at J, with 16 bases in the middle. Germline values: CDR1 LGHDT, CDR2 YNNKEL (reference sequence). The length of the CDR3 is 16 residues. CDR3 bases: TGTGCCAGCAGCCAAAGAACTGGCGGGTGGCACACTGAAGCTTTCTTT. It encodes CASSQRTGGWHTEAFF.

Here the CDR3 reads CASRGGMNTEAFF. As DNA, the CDR3 is TGTGCCAGCAGGGGAGGTATGAACACTGAAGCTTTCTTT. This rearrangement joins TRBV12-3 or TRBV12-4 to TRBJ1-1; D unresolved. The CDR3 is made up of 13 amino acids. V was pared by 6 bases and J by 0 bases, with 8 bases between.

The chain links TRBV5-1 to TRBJ1-1; the match to TRBD1 covers 8 bases. In germline, CDR1 is SGHRS, CDR2 YFSETQ. The CDR3 length is 13 residues. Trimming cost V 3 bases and J 4 bases; bases outside gene matches: 2. DNA for the CDR3: TGCGCCAGCAGCTCCGACAGGGGCACTGAAGCTTTCTTT. Protein product: CASSSDRGTEAFF.

The chain couples TRBV4-1 to TRBJ1-6; the D gene is possibly TRBD1 (6 bases). CDR1 MGHRA and CDR2 YSYEKL come from the germline V gene. V dropped 6 bases and J dropped 16 bases, with 22 bases sitting between them. The CDR3 totals 14 residues. CDR3 amino acids: CASSQRDPDSRLHF. DNA of the CDR3: TGCGCCAGCAGTCAACGAGATCCGGACAGCCGGCTCCACTTT.

The J gene is TRBJ2-3, the V gene TRBV6-5, with TRBD1 as a possible D gene (6 bases). The germline V gene encodes CDR1 MNHEY and CDR2 SVGAGI. V lost 6 bases and J lost 3, with 13 bases in between. The CDR3 spans 14 residues. The CDR3 spells CASSQGLKTDTQYF. The CDR3 region has the DNA TGTGCCAGCAGCCAGGGGTTGAAGACAGATACGCAGTATTTT.

V gene TRBV19 combines with J gene TRBJ1-3, with no clear D. The CDR3 has 15 amino acids. Germline CDR1 reads LNHDA; CDR2 reads SQIVND (reference sequence). Trimming removed 4 bases at V and 0 bases at J, with 10 bases between. The CDR3 DNA is TGTGCCAGTAGTACCGCGGCGAGCTCTGGAAACACCATATATTTT. It yields the protein CASSTAASSGNTIYF.

The chain couples TRBV4-1 to TRBJ2-5; D may be TRBD2 (5 bases). Germline CDR1 reads MGHRA; CDR2 reads YSYEKL. The V end was cut by 3 bases, the J end by 5 bases, with 22 bases between. The CDR3 contains 17 residues. The CDR3 protein is CASSHTPGLASGETQYF. The CDR3 bases are TGCGCCAGCAGCCATACTCCGGGCCTTGCGTCGGGGGAGACCCAGTACTTC.

The V gene is TRBV7-2, the J gene TRBJ1-2; no clear D gene. Germline V gives CDR1 SGHTA, CDR2 FQGNSA. The CDR3 spans 14 residues. V dropped 3 bases and J dropped 0 bases, with 8 bases sitting between them. Written as DNA, the CDR3 is TGTGCCAGCAGCTTTGCTTACTCTAACTATGGCTACACCTTC. Protein sequence: CASSFAYSNYGYTF.

This sequence joins TRBV9 and TRBJ2-1, with D tentatively TRBD2 (5 bases). Trimming took off 4 bases at V and 9 bases at J, with 17 bases between the two ends. In germline, CDR1 is SGDLS, CDR2 YYNGEE. The CDR3 contains 14 residues. The CDR3, as DNA: TGTGCCAGCAGCACTCGGACTTCCCAAGGTGAGCAGTTCTTC. Its protein is CASSTRTSQGEQFF.

This clone was seen a few times. The V call is TRBV15, the J call TRBJ1-2; D is perhaps TRBD1 (5 bases). Germline assignment: CDR1 LNHNV and CDR2 YYDKDF (reference sequence). The V and J ends lost 1 base and 6 bases respectively, with 12 bases between them. The CDR3 totals 14 residues. In DNA form, the CDR3 reads TGTGCCACCAGCAGAGGGACACCTGTTGATGGCTACACCTTC. This translates into CATSRGTPVDGYTF.

The chain carries TRBV19 and TRBJ2-2; perhaps TRBD1 as D (6 bases). The CDR3 loop spans 15 amino acids. CDR1 is LNHDA, CDR2 SQIVND, per germline (reference sequence). The ends were cut back, 3 bases at V and 2 bases at J, with 10 bases in the middle. The CDR3 coding sequence is TGTGCCAGTAGTATTGGGGGCCCAAACACCGGGGAGCTGTTTTTT. As protein: CASSIGGPNTGELFF.

This clone appeared once. CDR3 coding DNA: TGTGCCAGCAGTTCCGGGACAACCTGGGCTGAAGCTTTCTTT. Amino acids: CASSSGTTWAEAFF. The rearrangement joins TRBV6-5 to TRBJ1-1, with D possibly TRBD1 on 6 matching bases. The V and J ends lost 4 bases and 6 bases respectively, with 15 bases between them. Germline values: CDR1 MNHEY, CDR2 SVGAGI. The CDR3 loop spans 14 amino acids.

The chain carries TRBV29-1 and TRBJ2-7, with D possibly matching TRBD2 (5 bases). Germline V gene sequence: CDR1 SQVTM, CDR2 ANQGSEA. Trimming stripped 6 bases from V and 0 bases from J, with 12 bases between. CDR3 length: 13 amino acids. CDR3 loop: CSVAKRSSYEQYF. CDR3 nucleotide sequence: TGCAGCGTCGCAAAGCGGTCCTCCTACGAGCAGTACTTC.

This chain joins TRBV10-1 and TRBJ2-3; 10 bases are a match to TRBD2. V was pared by 2 bases and J by 3 bases, with 8 bases of the junction left unmatched. CDR3 length equals 17 residues. Germline CDR1 reads WNHNN; CDR2 reads SYGVQD (reference sequence). CDR3 bases: TGCGCCAGCAGTGAGGAGCGGGGGGGCCGAGAGACAGATACGCAGTATTTT. It specifies CASSEERGGRETDTQYF.

The V gene is TRBV11-2, the J gene TRBJ1-4; tentatively, D is TRBD1 (5 bases). Trimming pared 1 base from V and 1 base from J, leaving 10 bases between. The CDR3 spans 16 residues. Germline values: CDR1 SGHAT, CDR2 FQNNGV. CDR3 in DNA: TGTGCCAGCAGCTTAGGTACCCAGGGAACTAATGAAAAACTGTTTTTT. Translation: CASSLGTQGTNEKLFF. Combining the CDR3 with reference TRBV11-2 and TRBJ1-4 gives the whole variable domain EAGVAQSPRYKIIEKRQSVAFWCNPISGHATLYWYQQILGQGPKLLIQFQNNGVVDDSQLPKDRFSAERLKGVDSTLKIQPAKLEDSAVYLCASSLGTQGTNEKLFFGSGTQLSVL.

The genes are TRBV4-2 and TRBJ1-1; the D gene is possibly TRBD1 (6 bases). V gave up 1 base and J gave up 1 base, with 7 bases separating them. The V gene's germline CDR1 is LGHNA and CDR2 YNFKEQ. The CDR3 loop spans 14 amino acids. This CDR3 is CASSQGQANTEAFF. The CDR3 coding sequence is TGTGCCAGCAGCCAAGGACAGGCGAACACTGAAGCTTTCTTT.

The chain is built from TRBV19 and TRBJ2-1, with 9 positions matching TRBD1. V was pared by 3 bases and J by 6 bases, with 9 bases of the junction left unmatched. The CDR3 runs to 16 residues. The V gene's germline CDR1 is LNHDA and CDR2 SQIVND (reference sequence). This chain's CDR3 is CASSILRDRASNEQFF. In DNA form, the CDR3 reads TGTGCCAGTAGTATCCTCCGGGACAGGGCTAGCAATGAGCAGTTCTTC.

The gene calls are TRBV2 and TRBJ2-5; 7 positions match TRBD2. The CDR3 has 13 residues. The V gene end was trimmed by 7 bases and the J gene end by 1 base; junction bases not matched to a gene: 3. CDR1 and CDR2 from the germline V gene are SNHLY and FYNNEI. The CDR3: CASIAGTQETQYF. For the CDR3, the DNA is TGTGCCAGCATAGCGGGCACCCAAGAGACCCAGTACTTC. The whole variable domain, filled in from reference TRBV2 and TRBJ2-5, reads EPEVTQTPSHQVTQMGQEVILRCVPISNHLYFYWYRQILGQKVEFLVSFYNNEISEKSEIFDDQFSVERPDGSNFTLKIRSTKLEDSAMYFCASIAGTQETQYFGPGTRLLVL.

This clone was counted only a few times. The J gene is TRBJ1-1, the V gene TRBV9, with D unclear. This CDR3 is 13 amino acids long. V lost 6 bases, J lost 7 bases, and 16 bases lay in between. Germline-derived CDR1 and CDR2 are SGDLS and YYNGEE. Here the CDR3 reads CASNPLTTGEAFF. The DNA for the CDR3 is TGTGCCAGCAACCCCCTGACTACGGGTGAAGCTTTCTTT.

The J gene is TRBJ1-2, the V gene TRBV7-2; 7 nucleotides line up with TRBD1. This CDR3 contains 15 residues. Germline V CDR1 and CDR2: SGHTA, FQGNSA. With V trimmed by 6 bases and J by 6 bases, 13 bases remained unmatched. This CDR3 is CASSFITGEDDGYTF. For the CDR3, the DNA is TGTGCCAGCAGTTTTATCACAGGGGAGGACGATGGCTACACCTTC.

This clone showed up just once. This sequence joins TRBV4-3 and TRBJ1-3; 7 bases align to TRBD1. The CDR3 runs 15 residues. After removal of 4 bases from V and 4 bases from J, the junction contained 7 bases not matched to a gene. The germline gives CDR1 LGHNA, CDR2 YSLEER. This chain's CDR3 is CASSRTGDPGNTIYF. Written as DNA, the CDR3 is TGCGCCAGCAGCCGAACAGGGGACCCAGGAAACACCATATATTTT.

The chain links TRBV7-2 to TRBJ1-6; D call uncertain. The V gene lost 0 bases and the J gene lost 7 bases, with 16 bases spanning the gap. This CDR3 region has 17 residues. Germline loops: CDR1 SGHTA, CDR2 FQGNSA. CDR3 loop: CASSLAPRTTANSPLHF. The CDR3 DNA reads as TGTGCCAGCAGCTTAGCGCCCCGGACTACAGCGAATTCACCCCTCCACTTT.

The rearrangement joins TRBV5-1 to TRBJ1-2; 7 bases fit TRBD1. Germline trimming cut 2 bases from V and 3 bases from J; bases unmatched to any gene: 4. This CDR3 is built from 14 residues. Germline V lookup: CDR1 SGHRS, CDR2 YFSETQ. DNA for the CDR3: TGCGCCAGCAGCTTTCCAGGGGGTGACTATGGCTACACCTTC. It translates to CASSFPGGDYGYTF.